This T cell receptor beta chain was identified during a study of OX40 agonist ivuxolimab in advanced cancers. For the study in its entirety: Ivuxolimab, which targeted the costimulatory receptor OX40 (CD134), was an agonistic, fully human IgG2 monoclonal antibody. A male proportion of under 85% and a mean age of roughly 55 years, ranging from about 23 to 90, were recorded for the dose-escalation cohort. Of the 50 or so patients in dose escalation, about 20 had hepatocellular carcinoma, some 15 had melanoma, 9 had renal cell carcinoma and 9 had head and neck cancer. Peripheral TCRbeta sequencing aimed to test whether ivuxolimab altered TCR sequence diversity and caused clonal T-cell expansion. The paper covers the monotherapy dose-escalation part of the phase I ivuxolimab trial, which included N = 52 patients. Prior anti-PD-1, anti-PD-L1 or anti-CTLA-4 therapy was permitted, and 40% of dose-escalation patients had received checkpoint inhibitors. Intravenous ivuxolimab was administered to patients every 2 weeks at six dose levels: 0.01, 0.1, 0.3, 1.5, 3 and 10 mg/kg. Three dose-escalation patients achieved partial responses, one with hepatocellular carcinoma and two with cutaneous melanoma. What the work shows at the level of the full study, not this receptor alone: At doses of 0.1 to 3.0 mg/kg, clonal expansion of both CD4+ and CD8+ blood T cells was observed from baseline to week 6. In partial responders in the 0.1-3.0 mg/kg groups, normalized peripheral clonal expansion was found to be among the lowest, especially among CD8+ T cells. On average, CD8+ T cells showed more expanded clones than CD4+ T cells after ivuxolimab. Low levels of normalized T-cell clonal expansion were also seen in some patients who did not respond. Which antigens the clonally expanded peripheral T cells were specific for was not determined.

V loses 0 bases of germline sequence and J loses 0 bases, and the interval between the two ends is 11 bases. For CDR1 and CDR2, the germline V gene lists SGHTA and FQGTGA. From the cysteine up to the phenylalanine, the CDR3 has a length of 17 residues. Only CDR3 DNA is held: 51 bases, read in frame from base 1. For sequencing of the TCRbeta CDR3 region, genomic DNA was extracted from the sorted cells. The immunoSEQ Assay was used for sequencing of TCRbeta CDR3 regions. TCRdb carries this immuneACCESS record with in-frame sequences only. Its versions omit some clonotypes, under half of them owing to an unresolved V gene in the studies checked, with the rest unexplained. For this sample the table gives 65,000 to 95,000 clones, of which approximately 86% were detected only once. The ten most abundant clones make up about 0.72% of the sample. As regards this clone: Its recognized antigen is unknown. Within one base of it there is no much larger clone, and no base qualities were kept.

The trial excluded patients who had a history of autoimmune disease or who were on systemic immunosuppression. In every dose cohort, peripheral blood was drawn for TCR sequencing at baseline, cycle 4 day 1, and cycle 7 day 1. The samples were taken from a phase I, first-in-human, multicenter, open-label dose-escalation trial of ivuxolimab. Adults with locally advanced or metastatic melanoma, renal cell, hepatocellular, or head and neck squamous cell carcinoma were enrolled in the trial. CD4+ and CD8+ T cells were sorted separately from peripheral blood before TCR sequencing. The clonotype comes from an adult with an advanced solid tumor such as melanoma, head and neck, liver or kidney cancer. The sequenced sample was CD4+ or CD8+ T cells sorted from blood, obtained in a trial of the OX40 agonist ivuxolimab. Recombination linked TRBV7-3 to TRBJ2-2; the D gene is not confidently resolved. CDR3 region: CASSLTPPAANTGELFF. The bases read TGTGCCAGCAGCTTAACCCCCCCTGCGGCGAACACCGGGGAGCTGTTTTTT.